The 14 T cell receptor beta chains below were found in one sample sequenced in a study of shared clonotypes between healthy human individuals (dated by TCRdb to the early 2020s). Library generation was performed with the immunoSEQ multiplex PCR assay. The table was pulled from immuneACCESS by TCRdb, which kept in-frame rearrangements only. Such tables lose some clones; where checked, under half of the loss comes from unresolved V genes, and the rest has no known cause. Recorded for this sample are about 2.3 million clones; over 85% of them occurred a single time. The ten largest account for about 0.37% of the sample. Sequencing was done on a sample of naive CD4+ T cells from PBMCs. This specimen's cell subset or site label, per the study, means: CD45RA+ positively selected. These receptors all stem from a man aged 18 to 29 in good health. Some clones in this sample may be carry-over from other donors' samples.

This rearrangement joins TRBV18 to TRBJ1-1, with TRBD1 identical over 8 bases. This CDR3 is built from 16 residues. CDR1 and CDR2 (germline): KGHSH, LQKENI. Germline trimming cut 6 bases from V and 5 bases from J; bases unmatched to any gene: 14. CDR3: CASSLTTGVSGTEAFF. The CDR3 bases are TGTGCCAGCTCCCTGACGACAGGGGTCTCCGGTACTGAAGCTTTCTTT.

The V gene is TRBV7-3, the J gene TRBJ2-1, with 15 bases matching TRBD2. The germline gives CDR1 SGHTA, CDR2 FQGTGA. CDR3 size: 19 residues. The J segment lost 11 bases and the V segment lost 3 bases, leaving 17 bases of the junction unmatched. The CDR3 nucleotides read TGTGCCAGCAGCTTGGGACTAGCGGGAGGCGGTTCAAAAATAGGACAGCAGTTCTTC. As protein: CASSLGLAGGGSKIGQQFF. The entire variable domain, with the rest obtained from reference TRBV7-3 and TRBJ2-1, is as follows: GAGVSQTPSNKVTEKGKYVELRCDPISGHTALYWYRQSLGQGPEFLIYFQGTGAADDSGLPNDRFFAVRPEGSVSTLKIQRTERGDSAVYLCASSLGLAGGGSKIGQQFFGPGTRLTVL.

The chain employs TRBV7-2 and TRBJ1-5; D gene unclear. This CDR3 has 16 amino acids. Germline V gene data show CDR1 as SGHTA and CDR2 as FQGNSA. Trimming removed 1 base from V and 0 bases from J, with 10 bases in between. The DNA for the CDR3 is TGTGCCAGCAGCTTAGGACCCGTCTATAGCAATCAGCCCCAGCATTTT. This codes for CASSLGPVYSNQPQHF.

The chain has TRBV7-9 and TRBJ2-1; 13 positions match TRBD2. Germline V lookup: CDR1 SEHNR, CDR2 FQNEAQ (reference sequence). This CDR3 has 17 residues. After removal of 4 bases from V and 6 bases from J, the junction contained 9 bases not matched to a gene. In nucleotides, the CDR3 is TGTGCCAGCAGCTCCCCAGGGACTAGCGGGATCCTCAATGAGCAGTTCTTC. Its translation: CASSSPGTSGILNEQFF.

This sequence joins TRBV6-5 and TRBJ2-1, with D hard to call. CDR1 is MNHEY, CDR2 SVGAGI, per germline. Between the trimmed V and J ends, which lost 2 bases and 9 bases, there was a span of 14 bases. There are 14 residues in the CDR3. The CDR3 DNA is TGTGCCAGCAGTTACGGGCCCCATTCTGCTGAGCAGTTCTTC. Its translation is CASSYGPHSAEQFF.

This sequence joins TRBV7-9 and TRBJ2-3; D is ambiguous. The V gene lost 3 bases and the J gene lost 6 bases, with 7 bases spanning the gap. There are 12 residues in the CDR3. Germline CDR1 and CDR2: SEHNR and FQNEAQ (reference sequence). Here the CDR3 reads CASSFSQDTQYF. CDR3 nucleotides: TGTGCCAGCAGCTTTTCCCAGGATACGCAGTATTTT. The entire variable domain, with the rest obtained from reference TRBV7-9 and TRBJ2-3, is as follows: DTGVSQNPRHKITKRGQNVTFRCDPISEHNRLYWYRQTLGQGPEFLTYFQNEAQLEKSRLLSDRFSAERPKGSFSTLEIQRTEQGDSAMYLCASSFSQDTQYFGPGTRLTVL.

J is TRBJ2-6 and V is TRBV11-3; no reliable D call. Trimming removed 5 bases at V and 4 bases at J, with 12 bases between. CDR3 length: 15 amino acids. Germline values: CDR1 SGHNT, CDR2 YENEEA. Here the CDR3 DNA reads TGTGCCAGCAGCGCCAGCTTTTCGGGGGCCAACGTCCTGACTTTC. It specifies CASSASFSGANVLTF.

As DNA, the CDR3 is TGTGCCAGCAGCCGACTAGCGGCCACAGATACGCAGTATTTT. Its translation is CASSRLAATDTQYF. The V call is TRBV7-8, the J call TRBJ2-3; 9 nucleotides line up with TRBD2. V shed 5 bases, J shed 2 bases, and the junction held 2 bases outside the gene matches. The CDR3 loop spans 14 amino acids. Germline V CDR1 and CDR2: SGHVS, FQNEAQ. The complete variable domain, with remaining parts taken from reference TRBV7-8 and TRBJ2-3, reads GAGVSQSPRYKVAKRGQDVALRCDPISGHVSLFWYQQALGQGPEFLTYFQNEAQLDKSGLPSDRFFAERPEGSVSTLKIQRTQQEDSAVYLCASSRLAATDTQYFGPGTRLTVL.

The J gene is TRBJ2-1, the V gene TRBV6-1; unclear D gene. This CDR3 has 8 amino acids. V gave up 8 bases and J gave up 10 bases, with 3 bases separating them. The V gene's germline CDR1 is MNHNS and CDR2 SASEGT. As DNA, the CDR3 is TGTGCCAGCGGGGAGCAGTTCTTC. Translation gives CASGEQFF.

The CDR3 DNA reads TGTGCCAGCAGTGTGACTGAAGCTAGCACAGATACGCAGTATTTT. Amino acid sequence: CASSVTEASTDTQYF. V is TRBV6-1 and J is TRBJ2-3; D remains unclear. Germline-derived CDR1 and CDR2 are MNHNS and SASEGT. V dropped 4 bases and J dropped 0 bases, with 11 bases sitting between them. The CDR3 contains 15 residues.

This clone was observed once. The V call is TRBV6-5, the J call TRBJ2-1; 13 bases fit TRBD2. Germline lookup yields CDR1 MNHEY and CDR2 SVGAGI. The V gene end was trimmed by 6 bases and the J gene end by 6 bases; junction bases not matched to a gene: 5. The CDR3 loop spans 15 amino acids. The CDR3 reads CASRSTSGRANEQFF. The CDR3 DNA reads TGTGCCAGCAGGTCAACTAGCGGGAGGGCCAATGAGCAGTTCTTC.

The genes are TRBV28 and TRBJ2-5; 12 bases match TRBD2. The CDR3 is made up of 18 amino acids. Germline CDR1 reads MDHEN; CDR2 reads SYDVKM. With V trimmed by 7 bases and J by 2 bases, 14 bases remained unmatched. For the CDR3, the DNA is TGTGCCAGCACTCCAAGGGGTCTAGCGGGAGGGTCACAAGAGACCCAGTACTTC. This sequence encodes CASTPRGLAGGSQETQYF.

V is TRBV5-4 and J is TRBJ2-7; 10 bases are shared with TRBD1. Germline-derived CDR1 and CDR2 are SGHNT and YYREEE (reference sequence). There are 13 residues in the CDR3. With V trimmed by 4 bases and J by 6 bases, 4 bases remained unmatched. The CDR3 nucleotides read TGTGCCAGCAGCACCGACAGGGGGCGCGAGCAGTACTTC. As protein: CASSTDRGREQYF. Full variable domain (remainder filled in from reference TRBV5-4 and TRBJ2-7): ETGVTQSPTHLIKTRGQQVTLRCSSQSGHNTVSWYQQALGQGPQFIFQYYREEENGRGNFPPRFSGLQFPNYSSELNVNALELDDSALYLCASSTDRGREQYFGPGTRLTVT.

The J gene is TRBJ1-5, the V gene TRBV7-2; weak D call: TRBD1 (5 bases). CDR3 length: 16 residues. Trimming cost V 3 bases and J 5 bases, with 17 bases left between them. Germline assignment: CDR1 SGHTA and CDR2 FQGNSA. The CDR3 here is CASSFQGEGRDQPQHF. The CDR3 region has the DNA TGTGCCAGCAGCTTCCAAGGGGAAGGGCGAGATCAGCCCCAGCATTTT.